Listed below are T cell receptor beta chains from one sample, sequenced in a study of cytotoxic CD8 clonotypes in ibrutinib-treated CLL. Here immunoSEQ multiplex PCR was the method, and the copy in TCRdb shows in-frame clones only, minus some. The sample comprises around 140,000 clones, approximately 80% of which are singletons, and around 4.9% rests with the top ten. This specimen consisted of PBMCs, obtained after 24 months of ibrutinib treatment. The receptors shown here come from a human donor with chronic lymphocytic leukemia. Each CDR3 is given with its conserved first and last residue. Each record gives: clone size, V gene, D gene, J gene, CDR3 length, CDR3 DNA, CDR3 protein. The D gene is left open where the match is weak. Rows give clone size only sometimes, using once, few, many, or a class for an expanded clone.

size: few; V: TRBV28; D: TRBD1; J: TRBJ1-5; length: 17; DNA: TGTGCCAGCAGTTTGGGGACAGCCTCGGACAGCAATCAGCCCCAGCATTTT; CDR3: CASSLGTASDSNQPQHF
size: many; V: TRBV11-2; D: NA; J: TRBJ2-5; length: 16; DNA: TGTGCCAGCAGCTTGGGTGGCAGGGATAATAGGGAGACCCAGTACTTC; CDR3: CASSLGGRDNRETQYF
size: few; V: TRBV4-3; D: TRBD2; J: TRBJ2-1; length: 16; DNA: TGCGCCAGCAGCCAAGATTTGGCTAGCGGATACAATGAGCAGTTCTTC; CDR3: CASSQDLASGYNEQFF
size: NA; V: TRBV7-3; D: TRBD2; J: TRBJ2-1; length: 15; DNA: TGTGCCAGCAGCCCCGGGACTAGCGCCCCCGGAGGGCAGTTCTTC; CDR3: CASSPGTSAPGGQFF
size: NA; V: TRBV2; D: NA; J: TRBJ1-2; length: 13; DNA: TGTGCCAGCAGTGACAGTAGGGACTATGGCTACACCTTC; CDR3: CASSDSRDYGYTF
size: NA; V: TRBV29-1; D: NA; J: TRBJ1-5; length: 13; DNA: TGCAGCGTTGGGAGGGATAGCAATCAGCCCCAGCATTTT; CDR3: CSVGRDSNQPQHF
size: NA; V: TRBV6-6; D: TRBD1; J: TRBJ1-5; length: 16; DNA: TGTGCCAGCAGCCGACGGACAGGGGGGTCTAATCAGCCCCAGCATTTT; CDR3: CASSRRTGGSNQPQHF
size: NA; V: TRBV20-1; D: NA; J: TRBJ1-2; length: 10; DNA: TGCAGTGGTCAGCCAGTTGGCTACACCTTC; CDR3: CSGQPVGYTF
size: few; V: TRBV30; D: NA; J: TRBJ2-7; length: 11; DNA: TGTGCCTCTGGGATTGCCTACGAGCAGTACTTC; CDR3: CASGIAYEQYF
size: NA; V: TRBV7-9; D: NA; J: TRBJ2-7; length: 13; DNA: TGTGCCAGCAGCACAGGGTTCAGCTACGAGCAGTACTTC; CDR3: CASSTGFSYEQYF
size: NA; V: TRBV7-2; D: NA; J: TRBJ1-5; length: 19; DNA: TGTGCCAGCAGCCCGGTCGGGGTTTGGGGGTCCTATAGCAATCAGCCCCAGCATTTT; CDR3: CASSPVGVWGSYSNQPQHF
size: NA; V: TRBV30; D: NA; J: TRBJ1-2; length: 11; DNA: TGTGCCTGGAGGCAGGGCGGCGGCTACACCTTC; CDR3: CAWRQGGGYTF
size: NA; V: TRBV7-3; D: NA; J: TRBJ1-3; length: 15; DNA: TGTGCCAGCAGCTTAATGGGGGGCGCTGGAAACACCATATATTTT; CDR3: CASSLMGGAGNTIYF
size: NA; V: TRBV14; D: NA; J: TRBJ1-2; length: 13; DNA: TGTGCCAGCCGCGGGGGGTTTTCCAAGGGCTACACCTTC; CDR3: CASRGGFSKGYTF
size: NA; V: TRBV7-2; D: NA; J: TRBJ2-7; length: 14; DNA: TGTGCCAGCACCTCGCCAGGGGCCAATTACGAGCAGTACTTC; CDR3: CASTSPGANYEQYF
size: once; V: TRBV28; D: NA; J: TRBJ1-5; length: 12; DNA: TGTGCCAGCACCCACTGGGATAAGCCCCAGCATTTT; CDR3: CASTHWDKPQHF
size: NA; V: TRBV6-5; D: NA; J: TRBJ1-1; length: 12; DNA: TGTGCCAGCAGTTACGGGGGGTCAGAAGCTTTCTTT; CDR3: CASSYGGSEAFF
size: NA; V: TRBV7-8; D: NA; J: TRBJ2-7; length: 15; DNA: TGTGCCAGCAGCTTAGGGCAGGGCCGGACCTACGAGCAGTACTTC; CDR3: CASSLGQGRTYEQYF
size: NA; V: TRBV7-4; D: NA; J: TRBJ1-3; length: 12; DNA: TGTGCAACGCAGGGTGAGGGAAACACCATATATTTT; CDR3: CATQGEGNTIYF
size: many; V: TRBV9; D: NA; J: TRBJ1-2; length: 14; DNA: TGTGCCAGCAGCGTTGGGTCGGGCCCACCCCTCTACACCTTC; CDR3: CASSVGSGPPLYTF
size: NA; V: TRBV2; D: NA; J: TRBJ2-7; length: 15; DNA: TGTGCCAGCAGTGAAGCGAGGGGGGTAGACTACGAGCAGTACTTC; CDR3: CASSEARGVDYEQYF
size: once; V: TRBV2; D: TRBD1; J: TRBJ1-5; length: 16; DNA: TGTGCCAGCAGTGCCCTCTGGACAGGGGGGGATCAGCCCCAGCATTTT; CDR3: CASSALWTGGDQPQHF
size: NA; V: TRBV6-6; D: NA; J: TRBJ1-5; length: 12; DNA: TGTGCCAGCGGACCCCTGTTACGTCCCCAGCATTTT; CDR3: CASGPLLRPQHF
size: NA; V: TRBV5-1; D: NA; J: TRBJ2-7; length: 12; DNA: TGCGCCAGCGTGGGTCCGGGCTACGAGCAGTACTTC; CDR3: CASVGPGYEQYF
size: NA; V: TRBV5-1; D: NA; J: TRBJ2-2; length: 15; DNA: TGCGCCAGCAGCTTGGGGTCGGGGTTTGCCGGGGAGCTGTTTTTT; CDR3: CASSLGSGFAGELFF
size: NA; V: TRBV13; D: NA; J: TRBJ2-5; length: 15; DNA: TGTGCCAGCACCCCCCCCCAGGGCCCTGGAGAGACCCAGTACTTC; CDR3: CASTPPQGPGETQYF
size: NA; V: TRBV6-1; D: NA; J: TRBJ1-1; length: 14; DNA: TGTGCCAGCAGTGAGGGAGGGGGGCACACTGAAGCTTTCTTT; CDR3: CASSEGGGHTEAFF
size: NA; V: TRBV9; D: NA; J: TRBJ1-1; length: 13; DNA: TGTGCCAGCAGCCTGGAGGGGGGCACTGAAGCTTTCTTT; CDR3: CASSLEGGTEAFF
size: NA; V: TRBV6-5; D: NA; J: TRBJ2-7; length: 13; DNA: TGTGCCAGCACCCCCCCTGCGCGGCACGAGCAGTACTTC; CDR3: CASTPPARHEQYF
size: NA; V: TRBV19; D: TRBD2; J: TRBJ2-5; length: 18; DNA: TGTGCCAGTAGTATAGATGGGAGCCGACTAGCGGGGTGGAAGACCCAGTACTTC; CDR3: CASSIDGSRLAGWKTQYF
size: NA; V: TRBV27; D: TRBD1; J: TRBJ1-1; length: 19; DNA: TGTGCCAGCACCCACAGGGGGGCGGGCGCTGGGGGGGTGGGCACTGAAGCTTTCTTT; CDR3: CASTHRGAGAGGVGTEAFF
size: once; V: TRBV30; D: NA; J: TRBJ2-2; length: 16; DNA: TGTGCCTGGAGTGTACCAGGACAGCCGATCACCGGGGAGCTGTTTTTT; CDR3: CAWSVPGQPITGELFF
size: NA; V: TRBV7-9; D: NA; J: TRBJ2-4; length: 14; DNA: TGTGCCAGCAGCCCCGGGGCGGGCAAAAACATTCAGTACTTC; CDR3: CASSPGAGKNIQYF
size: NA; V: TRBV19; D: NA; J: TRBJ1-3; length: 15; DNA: TGTGCCAGTACCGACGGGGGGGCTCCTGGAAACACCATATATTTT; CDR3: CASTDGGAPGNTIYF
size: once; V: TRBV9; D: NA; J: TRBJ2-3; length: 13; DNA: TGTGCCAGCAGCGAGGGGCAAACAGATACGCAGTATTTT; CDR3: CASSEGQTDTQYF
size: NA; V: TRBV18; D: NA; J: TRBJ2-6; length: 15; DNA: TGTGCCAGCTCATCCCTGGGCTCTGGGGCCAACGTCCTGACTTTC; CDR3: CASSSLGSGANVLTF
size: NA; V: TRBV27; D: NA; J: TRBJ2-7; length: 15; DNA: NA; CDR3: CASSSSGMGLYEQYF
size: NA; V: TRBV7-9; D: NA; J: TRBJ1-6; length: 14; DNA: TGTGCCAGCAGCTTATTGCCCAATAATTCACCCCTCCACTTT; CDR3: CASSLLPNNSPLHF
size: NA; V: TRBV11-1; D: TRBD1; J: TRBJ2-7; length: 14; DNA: TGTGCCAGCAGCTTTGGGACAGGGAATTACGAGCAGTACTTC; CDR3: CASSFGTGNYEQYF
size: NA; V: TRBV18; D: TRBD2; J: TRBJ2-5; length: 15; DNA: TGTGCCAGCTCGGGGACTAGCGGACCTCAAGAGACCCAGTACTTC; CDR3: CASSGTSGPQETQYF
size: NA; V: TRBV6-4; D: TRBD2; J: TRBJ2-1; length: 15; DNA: TGTGCCAGCAGTCCGGGACTAGCGGGAAGGTATGAGCAGTTCTTC; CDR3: CASSPGLAGRYEQFF
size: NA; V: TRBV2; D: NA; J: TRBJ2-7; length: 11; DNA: TGTGCCAGCGGCGGGGAGTACGAGCAGTACTTC; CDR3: CASGGEYEQYF
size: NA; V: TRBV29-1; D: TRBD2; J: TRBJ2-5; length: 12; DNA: TGCAGCGTTGACCGGGAGGGGCAGACCCAGTACTTC; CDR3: CSVDREGQTQYF
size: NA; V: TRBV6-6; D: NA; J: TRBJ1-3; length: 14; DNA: TGTGCCAGCACCCCCGGGTCTTGGCGGGCCACCATATATTTT; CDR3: CASTPGSWRATIYF